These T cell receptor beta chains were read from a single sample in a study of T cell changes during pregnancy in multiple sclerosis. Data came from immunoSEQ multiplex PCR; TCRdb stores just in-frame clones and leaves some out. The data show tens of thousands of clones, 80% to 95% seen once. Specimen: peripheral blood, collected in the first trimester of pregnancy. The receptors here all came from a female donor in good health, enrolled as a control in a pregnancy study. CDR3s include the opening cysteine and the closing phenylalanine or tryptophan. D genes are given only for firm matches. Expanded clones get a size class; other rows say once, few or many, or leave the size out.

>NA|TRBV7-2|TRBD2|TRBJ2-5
TGTGCCAGCAGCTCCGGACTAGCGGGAGGTCAAGAGACCCAGTACTTC
CASSSGLAGGQETQYF
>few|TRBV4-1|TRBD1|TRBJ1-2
TGCGCCAGCAGCCAACCCAGGGGGCTTGGTGGCTACACCTTC
CASSQPRGLGGYTF
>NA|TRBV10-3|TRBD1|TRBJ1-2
TGTGCCATCGCCGAATGGGGACAGAACTATGGCTACACCTTC
CAIAEWGQNYGYTF
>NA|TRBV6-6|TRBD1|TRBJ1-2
TGTGCCAGCAGTTCCGGGACAGACTATGGCTACACCTTC
CASSSGTDYGYTF
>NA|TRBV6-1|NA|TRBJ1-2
TGTGCCAGCAGTGGGGGGGGTTCCTATGGCTACACCTTC
CASSGGGSYGYTF
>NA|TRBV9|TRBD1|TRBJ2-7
TGTGCCAGCAGCCACACAGGGGACTCCTACGAGCAGTACTTC
CASSHTGDSYEQYF
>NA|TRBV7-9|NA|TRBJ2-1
TGTGCCAGCAGCTTGGGACTGACCCCCTACAATGAGCAGTTCTTC
CASSLGLTPYNEQFF
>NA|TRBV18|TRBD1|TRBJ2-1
TGTGCCAGCTCATACGGGACAGCCTACAATGAGCAGTTCTTC
CASSYGTAYNEQFF
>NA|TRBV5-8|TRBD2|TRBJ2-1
TGTGCCAGCAGCTTGGGTGGGACTAGCCCATACAATGAGCAGTTCTTC
CASSLGGTSPYNEQFF
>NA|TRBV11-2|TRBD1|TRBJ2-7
TGTGCCAGCAGCTGGGACAGGGTGTCCTACGAGCAGTACTTC
CASSWDRVSYEQYF
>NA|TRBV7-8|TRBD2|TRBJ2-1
TGTGCCAGCAGCCCGGGACTAGCGGAATACAATGAGCAGTTCTTC
CASSPGLAEYNEQFF
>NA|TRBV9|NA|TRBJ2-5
TGTGCCAGCAGCGTTGGGAGCCCCCAAGAGACCCAGTACTTC
CASSVGSPQETQYF
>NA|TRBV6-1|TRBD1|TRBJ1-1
TGTGCCAGCAGTGCTCAGACAGGGTGGGACACTGAAGCTTTCTTT
CASSAQTGWDTEAFF
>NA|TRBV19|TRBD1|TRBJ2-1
TGTGCCAGTAGTATAGACCGGGACAGGCCCTACAATGAGCAGTTCTTC
CASSIDRDRPYNEQFF
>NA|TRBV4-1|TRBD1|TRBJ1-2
TGCGCCAGCAGCCAATCTGGGACAGGACCTTCACCACACTATGGCTACACCTTC
CASSQSGTGPSPHYGYTF
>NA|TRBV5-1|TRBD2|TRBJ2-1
TGCGCCAGCAGCTTGGATAGCGGGGTCAGAAATGAGCAGTTCTTC
CASSLDSGVRNEQFF
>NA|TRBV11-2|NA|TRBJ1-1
TGTGCCAGCAGCTCGGTGCGGGGGAACACTGAAGCTTTCTTT
CASSSVRGNTEAFF
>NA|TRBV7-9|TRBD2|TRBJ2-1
TGTGCCAGCAGCCCCAGTGTCCGGGAGGGCGTCTACAATGAGCAGTTCTTC
CASSPSVREGVYNEQFF
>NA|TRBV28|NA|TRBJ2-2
TGTGCCAGCAGTTTCGGAGGGACGAACACCGGGGAGCTGTTTTTT
CASSFGGTNTGELFF
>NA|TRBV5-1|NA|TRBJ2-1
TGCGCCAGCAGCCCCCTTCGCGACAATGAGCAGTTCTTC
CASSPLRDNEQFF
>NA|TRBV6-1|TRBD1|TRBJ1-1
TGTGCCAGCAGTGAATCAGGGACAGGGAGGATGACTGAAGCTTTCTTT
CASSESGTGRMTEAFF
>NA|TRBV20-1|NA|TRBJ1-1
TGCAGTGCCAGGGGCAACACTGAAGCTTTCTTT
CSARGNTEAFF
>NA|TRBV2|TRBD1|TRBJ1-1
TGTGCCAGCAGTCTAAGACAGGGTGAAGCTTTCTTT
CASSLRQGEAFF
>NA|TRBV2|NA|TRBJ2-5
TGTGCCAGCAGGCGGACTGAGGCCCAAGAGACCCAGTACTTC
CASRRTEAQETQYF
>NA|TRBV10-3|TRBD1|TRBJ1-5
TGTGCCATCAGTGAGTCGGGGACAGGAGTAAATCAGCCCCAGCATTTT
CAISESGTGVNQPQHF
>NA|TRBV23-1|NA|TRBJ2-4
TGCGCCAGCAAAGTGGGGAGATTGAAAGCCAAAAACATTCAGTACTTC
CASKVGRLKAKNIQYF
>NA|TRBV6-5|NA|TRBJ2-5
TGTGCCAGCAGTTACTCGGGCTACCAAGAGACCCAGTACTTC
CASSYSGYQETQYF
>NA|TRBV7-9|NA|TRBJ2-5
TGTGCCAGCAGCTCCAAAGAGACCCAGTACTTC
CASSSKETQYF
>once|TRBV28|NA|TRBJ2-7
TGTGCCAGCAGTTTAATGTTCCTTTACGAGCAGTACTTC
CASSLMFLYEQYF
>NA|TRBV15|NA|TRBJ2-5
TGTGCCACCAGCAGAGATCAGGGAGAGACCCAGTACTTC
CATSRDQGETQYF
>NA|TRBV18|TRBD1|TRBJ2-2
TGTGCCAGCTCCCCACGACAGGGCTCGAGCACCGGGGAGCTGTTTTTT
CASSPRQGSSTGELFF
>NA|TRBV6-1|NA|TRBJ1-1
TGTGCCAGCATCAGAGGTCTTACCTCCGCTTTCTTT
CASIRGLTSAFF
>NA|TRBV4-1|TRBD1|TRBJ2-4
TGCGCCAGCAGCCTTCGCCACGGGACAGATTCGGGAAACATTCAGTACTTC
CASSLRHGTDSGNIQYF
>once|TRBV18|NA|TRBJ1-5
TGTGCCAGCTCACCACAGAGGGAGGAGCCCCAGCATTTT
CASSPQREEPQHF
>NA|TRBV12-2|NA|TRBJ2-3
TGTGCAAGTCGCTTACCAGCGGGGAGCACAGATACGCAGTATTTT
CASRLPAGSTDTQYF
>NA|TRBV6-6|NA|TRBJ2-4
TGTGCCAGCAGTTACGACAGAAAAAACATTCAGTACTTC
CASSYDRKNIQYF
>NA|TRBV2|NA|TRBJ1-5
TGTGCCAGCACCCGAGATAGCAATCAGCCCCAGCATTTT
CASTRDSNQPQHF
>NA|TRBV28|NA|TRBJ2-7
TGTGCCAGCAGATCAGGGGAGGGACGCTCTCGGGAGCAGTACTTC
CASRSGEGRSREQYF
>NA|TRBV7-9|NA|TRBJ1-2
TGTGCCAGCAGTCCGGGGGAGGGTGTGGGCTACACCTTC
CASSPGEGVGYTF
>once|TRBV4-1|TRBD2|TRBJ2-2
TGCGCCAGCAGCCCTATACTAGCGGGAGGGACGAACACCGGGGAGCTGTTTTTT
CASSPILAGGTNTGELFF
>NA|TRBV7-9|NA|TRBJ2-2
TGTGCCAGCAGCTTGTCGGGTTCCGAGGAGCTGTTTTTT
CASSLSGSEELFF
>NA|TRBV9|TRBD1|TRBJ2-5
TGTGCCAGCAGCGCTGGGACAGCACAAGAGACCCAGTACTTC
CASSAGTAQETQYF
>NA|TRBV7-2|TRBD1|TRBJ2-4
TGTGCCAGCAGCCCCGGACAGGGGCAAAACATTCAGTACTTC
CASSPGQGQNIQYF
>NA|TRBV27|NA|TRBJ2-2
TGTGCCAGCGCTACAGTTCCCGGGGAGCTGTTTTTT
CASATVPGELFF
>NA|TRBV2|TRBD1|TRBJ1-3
TGTGCCAGCAGGCGGGACAGGGACTCTGGAAACACCATATATTTT
CASRRDRDSGNTIYF
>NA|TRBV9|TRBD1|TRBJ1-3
TGTGCCAGCAGCACGACGGGACAGGGAGGAAACACCATATATTTT
CASSTTGQGGNTIYF
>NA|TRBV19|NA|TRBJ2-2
TGTGCCAGTAAGCAGACAGGACCGGCCGGGGAGCTGTTTTTT
CASKQTGPAGELFF
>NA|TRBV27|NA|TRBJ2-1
TGTGCCAGCAGTTTCGCCGGCTCCTACAATGAGCAGTTCTTC
CASSFAGSYNEQFF
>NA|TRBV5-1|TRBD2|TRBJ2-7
TGCGCCAGCAGCTTGGGCGGGAGTGCCTATTACGAGCAGTACTTC
CASSLGGSAYYEQYF
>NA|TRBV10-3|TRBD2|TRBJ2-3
TGTGCCACCGGGACTAGCGGCTCCACAGATACGCAGTATTTT
CATGTSGSTDTQYF
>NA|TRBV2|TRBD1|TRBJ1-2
TGTGCCAGCAGCGGGACAGGCGGTAACTATGGCTACACCTTC
CASSGTGGNYGYTF
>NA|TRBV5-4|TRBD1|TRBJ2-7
TGTGCCAGCAGCTTAAGGACAGGGCGCTACGAGCAGTACTTC
CASSLRTGRYEQYF